This TCR beta chain was retrieved from a study of blood T cell repertoires in COVID-19. There are 14 residues in the CDR3. Germline-derived CDR1 and CDR2 are MDHEN and SYDVKM. V was pared by 1 base and J by 5 bases, with 2 bases of the junction left unmatched. TCRdb's table, derived via immunoSEQ multiplex PCR, lists solely in-frame clones and lacks some. The table lists 65,000 to 95,000 clones, 75% to 85% of them singletons. A remark on this clone: Other DNA variants within this sample encode the same CDR3.

The sequenced sample was peripheral blood. The TCR comes from a middle-aged woman with active or convalescent COVID-19. The chain uses TRBV28 and TRBJ2-1; 7 bases line up with TRBD2. CDR3 sequence (DNA): TGTGCCAGCAGTTTATCGGGAGGTGACAATGAGCAGTTCTTC. Protein sequence: CASSLSGGDNEQFF.